The rows below give T cell receptor beta chains drawn from one sample of a study of long-term antiretroviral therapy in people with HIV. This table comes from immunoSEQ multiplex PCR, and its TCRdb copy is limited to in-frame clones, with some not included. The repertoire holds about 27,000 clones, with roughly 85% as singletons. The starting material was unsorted PBMCs, obtained 2.3 years after starting antiretroviral therapy. These receptors came from a man in his forties with HIV. The CDR3 runs from the conserved cysteine through the conserved F or W. A D gene is named only where the DNA matches it firmly. Rows give clone size only sometimes, using once, few, many, or a class for an expanded clone.

>-|TRBV20-1|-|11|TRBJ2-7
CSARNDYEQYF
TGCAGTGCTAGGAACGACTACGAGCAGTACTTC
>-|TRBV2|-|14|TRBJ2-5
CASSKASGLQTQYF
TGTGCCAGCAGTAAGGCCTCCGGGTTGCAGACCCAGTACTTC
>-|TRBV6-1|-|15|TRBJ2-4
CASSTTGMPNNIQYF
TGTGCCAGCAGCACAACAGGGATGCCGAATAACATTCAGTACTTC
>-|TRBV5-1|-|12|TRBJ2-3
CASSVVGDTQYF
TGCGCCAGCAGCGTGGTGGGAGATACGCAGTATTTT
>-|TRBV7-9|TRBD2|16|TRBJ2-3
CASSKGTSGRGNTQYF
TGTGCCAGCAGCAAAGGGACTAGCGGAAGAGGGAATACGCAGTATTTT
>-|TRBV6-1|TRBD1|14|TRBJ1-3
CASSSDRGFNTIYF
TGTGCCAGCAGTTCAGACAGGGGGTTTAACACCATATATTTT
>-|TRBV11-3|-|18|TRBJ2-6
CASSLVRPGSSGANVLTF
TGTGCCAGCAGCTTAGTTCGTCCGGGTTCCTCTGGGGCCAACGTCCTGACTTTC
>-|TRBV4-1|-|15|TRBJ1-1
CASSQDWTVNTEAFF
TGCGCCAGCAGCCAAGATTGGACAGTGAACACTGAAGCTTTCTTT
>-|TRBV4-1|TRBD1|14|TRBJ2-7
CASSPGQGNYEQYF
TGCGCCAGCAGCCCTGGACAGGGGAACTACGAGCAGTACTTC
>-|TRBV9|-|15|TRBJ2-2
CASSVRGGNTGELFF
TGTGCCAGCAGCGTTCGAGGGGGTAACACCGGGGAGCTGTTTTTT
>-|TRBV5-1|-|15|TRBJ2-1
CASSLRGPSYNEQFF
TGCGCCAGCAGCCTCAGGGGACCCTCCTACAATGAGCAGTTCTTC
>-|TRBV6-4|-|13|TRBJ2-2
CASSDRDTGELFF
TGTGCCAGCAGTGACAGGGACACCGGGGAGCTGTTTTTT
>few|TRBV5-1|-|12|TRBJ2-3
CASSLVGDTQYF
TGCGCCAGCAGTCTAGTGGGAGATACGCAGTATTTT
>-|TRBV19|-|15|TRBJ2-1
CASSIAGDSYNEQFF
TGTGCCAGTAGTATAGCGGGAGACTCCTACAATGAGCAGTTCTTC
>-|TRBV11-2|TRBD2|17|TRBJ2-1
CASSLPLAGGPVNEQFF
TGTGCCAGCAGCTTACCCTTAGCGGGAGGGCCAGTTAATGAGCAGTTCTTC
>-|TRBV18|-|13|TRBJ1-5
CASSPQPNQPQHF
TGTGCCAGCTCCCCACAGCCAAATCAGCCCCAGCATTTT
>few|TRBV5-1|TRBD1|15|TRBJ2-7
CASSTRGDRADEQYF
TGCGCCAGCAGCACTAGGGGGGACAGGGCGGACGAGCAGTACTTC
>-|TRBV27|-|16|TRBJ1-5
CASSLSPRDSNQPQHF
TGTGCCAGCAGTTTATCCCCCAGGGATAGCAATCAGCCCCAGCATTTT
>-|TRBV4-2|-|12|TRBJ1-1
CASSQGYTEAFF
TGTGCCAGCAGCCAAGGTTACACTGAAGCTTTCTTT
>-|TRBV4-1|-|15|TRBJ2-2
CASSPGPTNTGELFF
TGCGCCAGCAGCCCGGGACCTACGAACACCGGGGAGCTGTTTTTT
>-|TRBV6-5|-|15|TRBJ1-1
CASSRQPRGNTEAFF
TGTGCCAGCAGTCGCCAACCCCGGGGAAACACTGAAGCTTTCTTT
>-|TRBV9|-|14|TRBJ1-6
CASSVGGGNSPLHF
TGTGCCAGCAGCGTAGGCGGGGGGAATTCACCCCTCCACTTT
>-|TRBV4-1|-|16|TRBJ2-1
CASSQGASESYNEQFF
TGCGCCAGCAGCCAAGGGGCTAGCGAGTCCTACAATGAGCAGTTCTTC
>-|TRBV7-6|-|15|TRBJ2-1
CASSLDTGSYNEQFF
TGTGCCAGCAGCTTAGATACGGGGTCCTACAATGAGCAGTTCTTC
>-|TRBV9|-|12|TRBJ2-1
CASSLGLNEQFF
TGTGCCAGCAGCTTAGGGTTGAATGAGCAGTTCTTC
>-|TRBV6-5|TRBD1|13|TRBJ2-7
CASSSTGDHEQYF
TGTGCCAGCAGTTCAACAGGGGACCACGAGCAGTACTTC
>-|TRBV6-1|-|15|TRBJ2-1
CASNLRDPRWNEQFF
TGTGCCAGCAACCTCCGGGACCCGAGATGGAATGAGCAGTTCTTC
>-|TRBV6-6|TRBD2|13|TRBJ2-7
CAIGAGGVYEQYF
TGTGCCATAGGGGCGGGGGGGGTGTACGAGCAGTACTTC
>once|TRBV4-1|-|16|TRBJ1-5
CASSQDVGVGNQPQHF
TGCGCCAGCAGCCAAGATGTAGGGGTGGGCAATCAGCCCCAGCATTTT
>-|TRBV2|-|15|TRBJ2-3
CASHDLDLSTDTQYF
TGTGCCAGCCATGACTTGGACCTTAGCACAGATACGCAGTATTTT
>-|TRBV29-1|-|13|TRBJ2-1
CSVLQGATGEQFF
TGCAGCGTTCTACAGGGAGCCACGGGTGAGCAGTTCTTC
>-|TRBV13|TRBD1|20|TRBJ2-1
CASSYHVWDRGIISYNEQFF
TGTGCCAGCAGCTATCATGTGTGGGACAGGGGTATCATATCCTACAATGAGCAGTTCTTC
>few|TRBV25-1|-|13|TRBJ2-7
CASSREFPYEQYF
TGTGCCAGCAGTAGGGAGTTCCCCTACGAGCAGTACTTC
>-|TRBV5-1|-|15|TRBJ2-7
CASSYQTGSSYEQYF
TGCGCCAGCAGTTATCAGACAGGTTCTTCCTACGAGCAGTACTTC
>-|TRBV4-2|-|15|TRBJ1-1
CASSQEGEGGTEAFF
TGTGCCAGCAGCCAAGAGGGGGAGGGCGGGACTGAAGCTTTCTTT
>-|TRBV18|TRBD1|14|TRBJ1-1
CASSPQGGYTEAFF
TGTGCCAGCTCACCCCAGGGGGGGTACACTGAAGCTTTCTTT
>-|TRBV2|-|16|TRBJ2-3
CASSGAQGPAADTQYF
TGTGCCAGCAGTGGAGCACAGGGTCCCGCAGCAGATACGCAGTATTTT
>-|TRBV2|TRBD1|14|TRBJ2-3
CASSLGQGTDTQYF
TGTGCCAGCAGCCTCGGACAGGGGACAGATACGCAGTATTTT
>-|TRBV9|-|11|TRBJ1-1
CASGGNTEAFF
TGTGCCAGCGGGGGGAACACTGAAGCTTTCTTT
>-|TRBV7-6|-|17|TRBJ2-2
CASSLNIPGQNTGELFF
TGTGCCAGCAGCTTAAACATACCGGGACAGAACACCGGGGAGCTGTTTTTT
>-|TRBV11-2|-|13|TRBJ2-7
CASSFSLGYEQYF
TGTGCCAGCAGCTTTTCTCTAGGTTACGAGCAGTACTTC
>once|TRBV4-2|TRBD1|17|TRBJ2-4
CASSQVTGDLAKNIQYF
TGTGCCAGCAGCCAAGTGACAGGGGATCTAGCCAAAAACATTCAGTACTTC
>-|TRBV6-5|-|15|TRBJ2-5
CASSKQGRSQETQYF
TGTGCCAGCAGTAAACAGGGGAGGAGCCAAGAGACCCAGTACTTC
>-|TRBV19|-|15|TRBJ2-4
CASSPHARYQNIQYF
TGTGCCAGTAGCCCCCACGCGCGGTACCAAAACATTCAGTACTTC
>-|TRBV11-2|TRBD1|16|TRBJ1-3
CASSLRGDRAGNTIYF
TGTGCCAGCAGCCTCCGGGGGGACAGGGCTGGAAACACCATATATTTT
>once|TRBV19|TRBD1|14|TRBJ1-2
CASSTGQGTYGYTF
TGTGCCAGTAGTACAGGACAGGGAACCTATGGCTACACCTTC
>-|TRBV29-1|-|11|TRBJ1-2
CSVVGTDGYTF
TGCAGCGTTGTAGGGACCGATGGCTACACCTTC